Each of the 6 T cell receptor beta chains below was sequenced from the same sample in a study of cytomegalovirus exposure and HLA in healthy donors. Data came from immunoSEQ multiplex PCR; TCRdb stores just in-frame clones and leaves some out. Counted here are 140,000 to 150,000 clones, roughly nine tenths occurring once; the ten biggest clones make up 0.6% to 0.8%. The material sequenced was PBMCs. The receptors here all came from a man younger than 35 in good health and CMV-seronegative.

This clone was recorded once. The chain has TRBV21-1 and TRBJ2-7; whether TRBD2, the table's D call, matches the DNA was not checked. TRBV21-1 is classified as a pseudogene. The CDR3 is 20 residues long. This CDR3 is CASSKEKGRLAGASSYEQYV. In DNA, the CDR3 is TGTGCCAGCAGCAAAGAAAAGGGTAGACTAGCGGGGGCAAGCTCCTACGAGCAGTACGTC.

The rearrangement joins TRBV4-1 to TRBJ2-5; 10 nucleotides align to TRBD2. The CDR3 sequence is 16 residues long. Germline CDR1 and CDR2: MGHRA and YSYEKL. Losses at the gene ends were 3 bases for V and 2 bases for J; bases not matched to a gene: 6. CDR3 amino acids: CASSQDSSGRQETQYF. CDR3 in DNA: TGCGCCAGCAGCCAGGATTCTAGCGGGAGACAAGAGACCCAGTACTTC.

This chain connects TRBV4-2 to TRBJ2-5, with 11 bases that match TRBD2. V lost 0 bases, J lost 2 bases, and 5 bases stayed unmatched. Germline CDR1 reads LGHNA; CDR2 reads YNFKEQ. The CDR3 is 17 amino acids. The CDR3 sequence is CASSQDRLAGGQETQYF. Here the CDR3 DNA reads TGTGCCAGCAGCCAAGATCGGTTAGCGGGGGGGCAAGAGACCCAGTACTTC.

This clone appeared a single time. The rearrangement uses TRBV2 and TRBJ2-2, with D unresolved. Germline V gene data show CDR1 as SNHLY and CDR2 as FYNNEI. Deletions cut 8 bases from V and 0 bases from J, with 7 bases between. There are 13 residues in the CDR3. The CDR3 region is CASVLSNTGELFF. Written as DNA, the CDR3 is TGTGCCAGCGTACTTTCGAACACCGGGGAGCTGTTTTTT.

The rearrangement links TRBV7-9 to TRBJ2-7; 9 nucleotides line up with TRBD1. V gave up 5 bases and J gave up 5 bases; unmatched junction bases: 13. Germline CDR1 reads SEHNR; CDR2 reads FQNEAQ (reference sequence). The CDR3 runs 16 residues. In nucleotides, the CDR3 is TGTGCCAGCAGCCCAAAGGCGGGGACAGGGCTCCACGAGCAGTACTTC. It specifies CASSPKAGTGLHEQYF.

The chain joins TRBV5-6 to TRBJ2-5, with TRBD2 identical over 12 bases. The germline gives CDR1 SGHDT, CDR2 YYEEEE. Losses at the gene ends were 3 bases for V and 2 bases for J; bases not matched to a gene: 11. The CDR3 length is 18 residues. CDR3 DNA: TGTGCCAGCAGCTCCAGGAGACTAGCGGGAGTTGGGCAAGAGACCCAGTACTTC. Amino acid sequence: CASSSRRLAGVGQETQYF.